This T cell receptor (beta chain) was captured by sequencing in a study of T-cell memory formation after mild COVID-19. About the research overall: TCR clusters were mostly donor specific. The study's findings and limits: That cross-reactive memory joined was suggested by some responding clones appearing in pre-infection memory. The main location of contracting CD4+ clones was CM and EM, and that of contracting CD8+ clones was EMRA.

CDR1 is MNHEY, CDR2 SMNVEV, per germline (reference sequence). The CDR3 length is 12 residues. V was pared by 5 bases and J by 7 bases, with 6 bases between. Sample barcodes and UMIs were carried by the TCR alpha and TCR beta cDNA libraries that 5'RACE generated with constant-segment primers. TCRdb re-called the 5' RACE reads with MiXCR, one entry per CDR3 protein. The sample comprises more than 400,000 distinct CDR3 sequences, 15% to 20% of which are singletons, and about 12% rests with the top ten. This clonotype occurred a few times. Its antigen is undetermined. The chain links TRBV27 to TRBJ1-6; D is undetermined. The sample consisted of PBMCs or a T cell subset sorted from them (not recorded which). This receptor was identified in an adult woman who had mild COVID-19 (a few samples of this study predate the infection). Cell type and time point are not known. This CDR3 is CASSRPNSPLHF. For the CDR3, the DNA is TGTGCCAGCAGTCGCCCCAATTCACCCCTCCACTTT.